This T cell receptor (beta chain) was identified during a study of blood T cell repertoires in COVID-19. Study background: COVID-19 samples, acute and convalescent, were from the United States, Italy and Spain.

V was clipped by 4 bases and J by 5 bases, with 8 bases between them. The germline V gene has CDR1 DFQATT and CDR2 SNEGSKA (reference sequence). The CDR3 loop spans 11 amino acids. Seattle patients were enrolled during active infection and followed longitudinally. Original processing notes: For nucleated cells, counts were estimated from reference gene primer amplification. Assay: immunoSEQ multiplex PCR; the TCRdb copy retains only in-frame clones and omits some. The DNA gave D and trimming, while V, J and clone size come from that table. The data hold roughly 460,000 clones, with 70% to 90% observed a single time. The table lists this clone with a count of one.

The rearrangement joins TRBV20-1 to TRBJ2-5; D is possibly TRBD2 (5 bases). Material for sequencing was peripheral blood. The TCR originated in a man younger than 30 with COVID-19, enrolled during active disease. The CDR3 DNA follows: TGCAGTGCTACTAGGGAGGAGACCCAGTACTTC. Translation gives CSATREETQYF.